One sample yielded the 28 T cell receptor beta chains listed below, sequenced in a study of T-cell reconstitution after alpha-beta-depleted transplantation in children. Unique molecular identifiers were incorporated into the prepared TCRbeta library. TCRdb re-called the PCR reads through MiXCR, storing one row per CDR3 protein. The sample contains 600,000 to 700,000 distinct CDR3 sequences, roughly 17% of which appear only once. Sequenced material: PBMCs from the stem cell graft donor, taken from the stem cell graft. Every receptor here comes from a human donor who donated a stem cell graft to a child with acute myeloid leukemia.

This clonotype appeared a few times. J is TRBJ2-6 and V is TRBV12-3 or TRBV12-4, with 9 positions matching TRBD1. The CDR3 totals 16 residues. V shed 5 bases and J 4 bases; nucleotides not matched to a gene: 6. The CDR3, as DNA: TGTGCCAGCAGTCCAAGGGACAGGGCCGGGGCCAACGTCCTGACTTTC. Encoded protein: CASSPRDRAGANVLTF.

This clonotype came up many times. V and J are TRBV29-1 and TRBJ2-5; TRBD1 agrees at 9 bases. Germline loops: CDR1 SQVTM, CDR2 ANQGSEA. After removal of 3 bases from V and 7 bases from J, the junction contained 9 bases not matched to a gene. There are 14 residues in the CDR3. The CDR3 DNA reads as TGCAGCGTTGATTGGGGACAGGGTGAAGGGACCCAGTACTTC. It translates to CSVDWGQGEGTQYF.

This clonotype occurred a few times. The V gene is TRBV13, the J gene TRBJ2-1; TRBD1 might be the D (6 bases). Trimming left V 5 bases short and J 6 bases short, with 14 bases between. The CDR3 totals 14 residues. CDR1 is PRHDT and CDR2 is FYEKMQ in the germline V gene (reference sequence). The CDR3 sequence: CASSGGHLRNEQFF. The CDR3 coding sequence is TGTGCCAGCAGCGGGGGACATTTACGCAATGAGCAGTTCTTC.

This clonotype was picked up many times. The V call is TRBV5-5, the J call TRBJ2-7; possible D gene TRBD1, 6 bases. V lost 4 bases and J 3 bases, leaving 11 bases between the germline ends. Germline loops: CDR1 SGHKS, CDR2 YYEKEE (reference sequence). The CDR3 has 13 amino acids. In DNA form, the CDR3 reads TGTGCCAGCAGCACAAGGACAGACTACGAGCAGTACTTC. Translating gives CASSTRTDYEQYF. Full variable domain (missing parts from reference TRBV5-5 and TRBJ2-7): DAGVTQSPTHLIKTRGQQVTLRCSPISGHKSVSWYQQVLGQGPQFIFQYYEKEERGRGNFPDRFSARQFPNYSSELNVNALLLGDSALYLCASSTRTDYEQYFGPGTRLTVT.

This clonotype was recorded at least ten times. The CDR3, as DNA: TGCAGTGCCGTGGGGGAGGGACAGCCCCAGCATTTT. Its protein product is CSAVGEGQPQHF. The chain combines TRBV20-1 with TRBJ1-5; tentatively, D is TRBD1 (5 bases). The CDR3 is made up of 12 amino acids. The germline CDR1 and CDR2 sequences are DFQATT and SNEGSKA (reference sequence). V was shortened by 6 bases and J by 7 bases, with 13 bases between the two germline ends.

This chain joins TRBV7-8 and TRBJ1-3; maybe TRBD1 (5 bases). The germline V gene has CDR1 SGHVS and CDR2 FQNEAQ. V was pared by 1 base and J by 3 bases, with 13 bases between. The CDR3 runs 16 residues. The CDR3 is CASSLVTGRDGNTIYF. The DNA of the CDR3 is TGTGCCAGCAGCTTAGTAACCGGCAGGGATGGAAACACCATATATTTT.

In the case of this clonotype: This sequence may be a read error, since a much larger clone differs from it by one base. The CDR3 DNA follows: TGCAGTGCTAGTGACGGGAATCAGCCCCATCATTTT. Translated: CSASDGNQPHHF. The V call is TRBV20-1, the J call TRBJ1-5; D ambiguous. CDR1 and CDR2 (germline): DFQATT, SNEGSKA (reference sequence). CDR3 size: 12 residues.

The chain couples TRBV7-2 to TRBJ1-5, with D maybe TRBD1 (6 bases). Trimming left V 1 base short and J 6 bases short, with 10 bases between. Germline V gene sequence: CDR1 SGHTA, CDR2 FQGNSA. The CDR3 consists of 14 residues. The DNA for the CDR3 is TGTGCCAGCAGCTTAGTAGCAGGGGCTCAGCCCCAGCATTTT. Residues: CASSLVAGAQPQHF.

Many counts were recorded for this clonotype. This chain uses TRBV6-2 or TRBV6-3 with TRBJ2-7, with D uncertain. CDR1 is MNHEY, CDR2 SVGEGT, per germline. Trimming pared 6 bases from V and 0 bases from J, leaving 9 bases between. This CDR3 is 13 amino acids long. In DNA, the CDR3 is TGTGCCAGCAGGGGCACAGCCTCCTACGAGCAGTACTTC. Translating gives CASRGTASYEQYF.

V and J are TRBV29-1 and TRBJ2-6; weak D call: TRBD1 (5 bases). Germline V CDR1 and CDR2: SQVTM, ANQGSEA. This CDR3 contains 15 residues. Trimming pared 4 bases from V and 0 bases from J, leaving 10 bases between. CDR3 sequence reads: CSVVPGNSGANVLTF. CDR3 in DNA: TGCAGCGTTGTACCAGGGAACTCTGGGGCCAACGTCCTGACTTTC.

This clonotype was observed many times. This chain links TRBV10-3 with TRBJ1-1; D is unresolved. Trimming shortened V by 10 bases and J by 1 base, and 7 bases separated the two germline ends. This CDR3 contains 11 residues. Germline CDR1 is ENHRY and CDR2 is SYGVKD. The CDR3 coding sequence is TGTGCCACCCTCCAGAACACTGAAGCTTTCTTT. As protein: CATLQNTEAFF.

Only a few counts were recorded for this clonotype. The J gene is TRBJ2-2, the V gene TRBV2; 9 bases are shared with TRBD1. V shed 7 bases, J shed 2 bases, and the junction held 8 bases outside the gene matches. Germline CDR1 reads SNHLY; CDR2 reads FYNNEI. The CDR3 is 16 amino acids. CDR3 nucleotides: TGTGCCAGCACCACCGGACAGGGGCGAAACACCGGGGAGCTGTTTTTT. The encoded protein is CASTTGQGRNTGELFF.

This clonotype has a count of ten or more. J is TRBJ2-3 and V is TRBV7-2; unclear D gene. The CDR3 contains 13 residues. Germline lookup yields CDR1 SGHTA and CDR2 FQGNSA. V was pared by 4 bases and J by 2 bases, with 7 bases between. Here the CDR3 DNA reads TGTGCCAGCAGCTACGACGCCACAGATACGCAGTATTTT. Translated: CASSYDATDTQYF.

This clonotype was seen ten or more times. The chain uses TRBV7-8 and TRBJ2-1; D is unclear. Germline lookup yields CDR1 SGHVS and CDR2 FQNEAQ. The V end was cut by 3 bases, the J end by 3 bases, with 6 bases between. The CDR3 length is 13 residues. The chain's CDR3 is CASSFNNYNEQFF. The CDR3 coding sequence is TGTGCCAGCAGCTTTAACAACTACAATGAGCAGTTCTTC.

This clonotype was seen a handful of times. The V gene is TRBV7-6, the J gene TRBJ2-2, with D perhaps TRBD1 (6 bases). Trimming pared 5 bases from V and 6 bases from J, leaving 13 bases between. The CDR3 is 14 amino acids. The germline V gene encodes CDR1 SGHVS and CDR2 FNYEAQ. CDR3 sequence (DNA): TGTGCCAGCAGCAGAACAGGGACGGCCGGGGAGCTGTTTTTT. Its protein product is CASSRTGTAGELFF.

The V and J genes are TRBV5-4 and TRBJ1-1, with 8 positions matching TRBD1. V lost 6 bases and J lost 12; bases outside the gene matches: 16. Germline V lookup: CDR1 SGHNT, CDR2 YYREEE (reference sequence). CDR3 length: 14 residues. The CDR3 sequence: CASTLPGTGDPSFF. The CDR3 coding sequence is TGTGCCAGCACCCTACCCGGGACAGGAGATCCGTCTTTCTTT.

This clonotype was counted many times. The CDR3 DNA reads TGCAGTGCTATCCGGGACAGGAATTCACCCCTCCACTTT. It specifies CSAIRDRNSPLHF. The V gene is TRBV20-1, the J gene TRBJ1-6; 8 nucleotides line up with TRBD1. The germline gives CDR1 DFQATT, CDR2 SNEGSKA (reference sequence). Losses at the gene ends were 4 bases for V and 7 bases for J; bases not matched to a gene: 3. The CDR3 is made up of 13 amino acids.

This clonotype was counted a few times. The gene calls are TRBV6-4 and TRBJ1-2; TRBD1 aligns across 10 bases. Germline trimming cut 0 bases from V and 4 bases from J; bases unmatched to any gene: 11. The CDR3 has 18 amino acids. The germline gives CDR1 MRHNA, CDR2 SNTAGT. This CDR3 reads CASSDSPIRQGASYGYTF. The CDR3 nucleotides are TGTGCCAGCAGTGACTCGCCTATCCGACAGGGGGCTAGCTATGGCTACACCTTC.

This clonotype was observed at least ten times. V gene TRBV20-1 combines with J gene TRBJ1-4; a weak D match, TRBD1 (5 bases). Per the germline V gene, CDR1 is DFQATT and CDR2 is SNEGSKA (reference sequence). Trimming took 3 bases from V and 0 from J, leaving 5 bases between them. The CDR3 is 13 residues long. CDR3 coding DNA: TGCAGTGCTAGCAGGGCAACTAATGAAAAACTGTTTTTT. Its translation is CSASRATNEKLFF.

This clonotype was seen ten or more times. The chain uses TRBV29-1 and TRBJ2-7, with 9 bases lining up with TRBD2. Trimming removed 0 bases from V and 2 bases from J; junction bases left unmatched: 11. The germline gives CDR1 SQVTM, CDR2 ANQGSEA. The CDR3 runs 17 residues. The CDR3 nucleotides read TGCAGCGTTGAAGATCGGAGCGGGGGGCTTCCCCCCTACGAGCAGTACTTC. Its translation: CSVEDRSGGLPPYEQYF.

The CDR3 protein is CASSPGRGEKTQYF. DNA for the CDR3: TGTGCCAGCAGTCCCGGGAGGGGAGAGAAGACCCAGTACTTC. V is TRBV6-1 and J is TRBJ2-5; the match to TRBD2 covers 8 bases. V lost 5 bases and J lost 6; bases outside the gene matches: 8. The length of the CDR3 is 14 residues. CDR1 is MNHNS, CDR2 SASEGT, per germline.

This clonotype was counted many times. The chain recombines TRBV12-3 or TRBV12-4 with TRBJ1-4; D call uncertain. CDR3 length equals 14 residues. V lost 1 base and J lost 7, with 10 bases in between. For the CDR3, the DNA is TGTGCCAGCAGTTTAGGGCAGGCGTTTGAAAAACTGTTTTTT. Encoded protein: CASSLGQAFEKLFF.

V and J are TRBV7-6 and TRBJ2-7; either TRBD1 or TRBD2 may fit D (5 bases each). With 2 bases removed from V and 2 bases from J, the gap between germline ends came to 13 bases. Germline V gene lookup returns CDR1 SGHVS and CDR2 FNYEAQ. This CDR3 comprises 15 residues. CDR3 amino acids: CASSLNGGDTYEQYF. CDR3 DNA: TGTGCCAGCAGCTTAAATGGGGGAGACACCTACGAGCAGTACTTC. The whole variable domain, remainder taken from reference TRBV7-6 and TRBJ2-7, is GAGVSQSPRYKVTKRGQDVALRCDPISGHVSLYWYRQALGQGPEFLTYFNYEAQQDKSGLPNDRFSAERPEGSISTLTIQRTEQRDSAMYRCASSLNGGDTYEQYFGPGTRLTVT.

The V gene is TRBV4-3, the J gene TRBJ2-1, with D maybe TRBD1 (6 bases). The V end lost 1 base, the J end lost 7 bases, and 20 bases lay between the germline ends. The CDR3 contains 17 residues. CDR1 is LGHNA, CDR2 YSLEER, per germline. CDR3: CASSQALAQGRRNEQFF. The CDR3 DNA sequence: TGCGCCAGCAGCCAAGCGCTTGCCCAGGGGAGAAGGAATGAGCAGTTCTTC.

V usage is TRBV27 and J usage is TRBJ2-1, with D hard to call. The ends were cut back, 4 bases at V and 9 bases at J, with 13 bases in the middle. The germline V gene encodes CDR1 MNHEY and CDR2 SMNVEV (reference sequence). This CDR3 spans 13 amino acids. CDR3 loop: CASSSWHLSEQFF. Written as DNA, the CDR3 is TGTGCCAGCAGTTCGTGGCACCTAAGTGAGCAGTTCTTC.

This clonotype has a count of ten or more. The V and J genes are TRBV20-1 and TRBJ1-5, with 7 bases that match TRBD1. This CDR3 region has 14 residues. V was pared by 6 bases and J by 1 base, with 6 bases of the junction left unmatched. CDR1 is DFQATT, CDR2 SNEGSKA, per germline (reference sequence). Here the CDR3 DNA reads TGCAGTGCGCGGCAGGGGGGAAGCAATCAGCCCCAGCATTTT. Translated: CSARQGGSNQPQHF.

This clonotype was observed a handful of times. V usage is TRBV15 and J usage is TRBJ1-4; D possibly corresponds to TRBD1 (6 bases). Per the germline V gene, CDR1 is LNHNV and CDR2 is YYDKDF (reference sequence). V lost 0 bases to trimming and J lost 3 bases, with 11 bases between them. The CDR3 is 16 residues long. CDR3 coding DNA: TGTGCCACCAGCAGAGATATGGGGGCGGCTAATGAAAAACTGTTTTTT. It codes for CATSRDMGAANEKLFF. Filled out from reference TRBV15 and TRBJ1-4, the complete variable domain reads DAMVIQNPRYQVTQFGKPVTLSCSQTLNHNVMYWYQQKSSQAPKLLFHYYDKDFNNEADTPDNFQSRRPNTSFCFLDIRSPGLGDTAMYLCATSRDMGAANEKLFFGSGTQLSVL.

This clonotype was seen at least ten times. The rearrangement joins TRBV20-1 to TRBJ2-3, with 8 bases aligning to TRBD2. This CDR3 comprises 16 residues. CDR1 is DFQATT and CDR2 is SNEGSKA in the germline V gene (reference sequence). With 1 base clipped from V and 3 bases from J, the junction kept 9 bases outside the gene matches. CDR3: CSARVYETSATDTQYF. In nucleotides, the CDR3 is TGCAGTGCTAGAGTCTACGAGACTAGCGCTACAGATACGCAGTATTTT.